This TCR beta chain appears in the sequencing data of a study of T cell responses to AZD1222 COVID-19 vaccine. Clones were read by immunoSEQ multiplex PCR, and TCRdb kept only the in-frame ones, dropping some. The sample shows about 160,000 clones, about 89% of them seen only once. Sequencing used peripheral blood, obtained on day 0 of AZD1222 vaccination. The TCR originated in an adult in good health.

DNA of the CDR3: TGTGCCAGCAGTGCCGGACCGCGGGGTTTCGGAAACACCATATATTTT. This codes for CASSAGPRGFGNTIYF. The V and J genes are TRBV2 and TRBJ1-3; D gene unclear. The CDR3 spans 16 residues. V was trimmed by 4 bases and J by 4 bases, leaving 17 bases between them. CDR1 SNHLY and CDR2 FYNNEI come from the germline V gene.